This T cell receptor (beta chain) was identified during a study of CD8 T cells in ankylosing spondylitis. Libraries of TCR beta came from quantitative 5'-RACE with molecular barcodes. TCRdb reprocessed the 5' RACE reads with MiXCR, giving one entry per CDR3 protein. The profile shows some 800,000 distinct CDR3 sequences, about an eighth of them singletons. Study conclusions and caveats: Among TCR beta sequences, a motif of eight highly homologous variants appeared characteristic of ankylosing spondylitis blood.

In its sample, this clonotype was seen a few times. Antigen: not known. The CDR3 runs to 16 residues. In germline, CDR1 is KGHDR, CDR2 SFDVKD. Between the trimmed V and J ends, which lost 4 bases and 4 bases, there was a span of 16 bases. The rearrangement joins TRBV24-1 to TRBJ2-1; D unresolved. The sequence came from a male donor with ankylosing spondylitis. The sequencing sample was made of blood, either unsorted or a sorted T cell fraction (not recorded which). The CDR3 DNA is TGTGCCACCAGTGACTCAGATCCAAAAGTTTACAATGAGCAGTTCTTC. Translated, it gives CATSDSDPKVYNEQFF.